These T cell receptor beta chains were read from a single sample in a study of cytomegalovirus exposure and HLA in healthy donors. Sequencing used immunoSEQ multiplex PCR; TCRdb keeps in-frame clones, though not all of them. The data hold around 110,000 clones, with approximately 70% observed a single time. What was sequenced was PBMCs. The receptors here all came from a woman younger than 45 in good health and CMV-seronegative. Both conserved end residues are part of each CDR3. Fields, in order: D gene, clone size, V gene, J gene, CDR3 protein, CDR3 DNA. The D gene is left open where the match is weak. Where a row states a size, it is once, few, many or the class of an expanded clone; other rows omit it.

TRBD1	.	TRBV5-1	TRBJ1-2	CASSVQGNYGYTF	TGCGCCAGCAGCGTACAGGGGAACTATGGCTACACCTTC
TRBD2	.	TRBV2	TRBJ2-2	CASSDPGLAGSGELFF	TGTGCCAGCAGTGATCCGGGACTAGCGGGTTCCGGGGAGCTGTTTTTT
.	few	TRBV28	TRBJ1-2	CASSVALDGLYGYTF	TGTGCCAGCAGTGTTGCATTGGACGGACTCTATGGCTACACCTTC
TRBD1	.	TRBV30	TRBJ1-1	CAWSGTLTGGRDTEAFF	TGTGCCTGGTCGGGGACACTTACAGGGGGTAGAGACACTGAAGCTTTCTTT
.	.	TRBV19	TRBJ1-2	CAIPASYPYYGYTF	TGTGCCATTCCAGCGTCCTACCCTTATTATGGCTACACCTTC
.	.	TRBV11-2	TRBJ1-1	CASSLASYTEAFF	TGTGCCAGCAGCTTAGCCTCCTACACTGAAGCTTTCTTT
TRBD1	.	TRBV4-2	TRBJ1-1	CASSQISSDRSAFF	TGTGCCAGCAGCCAAATTAGCTCGGACAGGTCGGCTTTCTTT
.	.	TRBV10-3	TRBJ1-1	CAISEAGMNTEAFF	TGTGCCATCAGTGAGGCGGGGATGAACACTGAAGCTTTCTTT
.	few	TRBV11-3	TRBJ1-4	CASSLIEEKLFF	TGTGCCAGCAGCTTAATTGAGGAAAAACTGTTTTTT
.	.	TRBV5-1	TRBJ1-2	CASSFSEGAPNYGYTF	TGCGCCAGCAGCTTCAGCGAAGGGGCACCTAACTATGGCTACACCTTC
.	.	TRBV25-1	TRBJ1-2	CASSESQGGYTF	TGTGCCAGCAGTGAATCTCAGGGGGGCTACACCTTC
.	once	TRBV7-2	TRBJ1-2	CASSSHRVGYTF	TGTGCCAGCAGCTCCCACAGGGTAGGCTACACCTTC
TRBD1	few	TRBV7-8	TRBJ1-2	CASSFNQGEWGYTF	TGTGCCAGCAGCTTTAATCAGGGGGAATGGGGCTACACCTTC
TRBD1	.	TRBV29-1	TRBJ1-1	CSGPEGGLNTEAFF	TGCAGCGGCCCGGAAGGGGGCCTGAACACTGAAGCTTTCTTT
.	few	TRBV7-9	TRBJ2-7	CASSPLPGDEQYF	TGTGCCAGCAGCCCCCTTCCAGGGGACGAGCAGTACTTC
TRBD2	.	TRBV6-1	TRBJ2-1	CASSEVRLADYNEQFF	TGTGCCAGCAGTGAAGTCAGGCTAGCGGACTACAATGAGCAGTTCTTC
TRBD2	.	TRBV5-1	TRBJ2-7	CASSLGDYRLAGGLDTYEQYF	TGCGCCAGCAGCTTGGGGGACTATAGACTAGCGGGGGGCCTCGATACCTACGAGCAGTACTTC
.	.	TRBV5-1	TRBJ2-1	CASSLERRGYNEQFF	TGCGCCAGCAGCTTGGAGCGCAGGGGCTACAATGAGCAGTTCTTC
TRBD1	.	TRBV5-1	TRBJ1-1	CASSRGQGLNTEAFF	TGCGCCAGCAGCAGAGGACAGGGATTGAACACTGAAGCTTTCTTT
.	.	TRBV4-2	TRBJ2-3	CASSQDSRSTDTQYF	TGTGCCAGCAGCCAAGATTCTAGGTCCACAGATACGCAGTATTTT
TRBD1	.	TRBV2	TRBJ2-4	CASTGQSDPNIQYF	TGTGCCAGCACGGGACAGAGCGATCCAAACATTCAGTACTTC
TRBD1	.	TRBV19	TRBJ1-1	CASILQGAGTEAFF	TGTGCCAGTATCCTACAGGGGGCCGGCACTGAAGCTTTCTTT
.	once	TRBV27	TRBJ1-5	CASGEQGNGQPQHF	TGTGCCAGCGGTGAGCAGGGAAATGGTCAGCCCCAGCATTTT
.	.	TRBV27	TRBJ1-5	CASSRTDSNQPQHF	TGTGCCAGCAGTCGTACAGATAGCAATCAGCCCCAGCATTTT
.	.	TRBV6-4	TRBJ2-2	CASSDRPGTLSNTGELFF	TGTGCCAGCAGTGACCGCCCCGGGACACTATCGAACACCGGGGAGCTGTTTTTT
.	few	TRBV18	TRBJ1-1	CASSPGGNTEAFF	TGTGCCAGCTCACCAGGCGGGAACACTGAAGCTTTCTTT
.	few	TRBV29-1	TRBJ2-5	CSVDSPGQETQYF	TGCAGCGTAGATAGTCCGGGCCAAGAGACCCAGTACTTC
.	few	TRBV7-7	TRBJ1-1	CASSKISGLPNTEAFF	TGTGCTAGCAGCAAGATATCGGGTCTTCCGAACACTGAAGCTTTCTTT
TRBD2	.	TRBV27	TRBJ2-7	CASSLGASGRYEQYF	TGTGCCAGCAGTTTAGGGGCTAGCGGGAGGTACGAGCAGTACTTC
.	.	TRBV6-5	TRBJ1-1	CASSYEVRAEAFF	TGTGCCAGCAGTTACGAGGTTCGGGCTGAAGCTTTCTTT
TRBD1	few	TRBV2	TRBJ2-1	CASRFGTGGYNEQFF	TGTGCCAGCAGGTTCGGGACAGGGGGCTACAATGAGCAGTTCTTC
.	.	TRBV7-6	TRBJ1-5	CASSSPDQPQHF	TGTGCCAGCAGCTCCCCTGATCAGCCCCAGCATTTT
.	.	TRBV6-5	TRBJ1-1	CATAGNPQAVTEAFF	TGTGCCACCGCCGGCAACCCACAGGCTGTCACTGAAGCTTTCTTT
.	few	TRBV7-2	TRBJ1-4	CASRGTLNEKLFF	TGTGCCAGCAGGGGGACTTTAAATGAAAAACTGTTTTTT
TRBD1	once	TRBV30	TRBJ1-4	CAWSVPGTEGEKLFF	TGTGCCTGGAGTGTCCCCGGGACAGAGGGTGAAAAACTGTTTTTT
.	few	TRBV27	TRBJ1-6	CASSFVNNSPLHF	TGTGCCAGCAGTTTTGTCAATAATTCACCCCTCCACTTT
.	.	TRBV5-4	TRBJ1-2	CASSLIVVSAEGYTF	TGTGCCAGCAGCTTGATAGTAGTGTCCGCGGAGGGCTACACCTTC
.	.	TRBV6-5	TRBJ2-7	CASSYSTDLFGYEQYF	TGTGCCAGCAGTTACTCGACAGACCTGTTCGGCTACGAGCAGTACTTC
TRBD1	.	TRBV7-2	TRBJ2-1	CASSLAIPDREFF	TGTGCCAGCAGCTTAGCGATCCCGGACAGGGAGTTCTTC
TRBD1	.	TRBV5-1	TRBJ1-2	CASSLAGTAPYGYTF	TGCGCCAGCAGCTTGGCAGGGACAGCACCCTATGGCTACACCTTC
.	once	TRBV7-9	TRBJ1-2	CASSPSDSRAGYTF	TGTGCCAGCAGCCCATCGGACAGCCGGGCGGGCTACACCTTC